Listed here are 3 T cell receptor beta chains from one sample, sequenced in a study of T cells in Graves' hyperthyroidism and ophthalmopathy. Amplification targeted TCR beta CDR3 regions from RNA transcripts. The HTBI primer set drove a first-round RT-PCR of the TCR CDR3. MiXCR was run by TCRdb on the multiplex PCR reads, yielding one entry per CDR3 protein. The sample has 700,000 or so distinct CDR3 sequences; about a sixth are singletons. Sequencing was done on a sample of blood. Receptors originate from a young man with Graves' hyperthyroidism.

This clonotype was picked up many times. J is TRBJ2-1 and V is TRBV2, with 7 nucleotides matching TRBD2. J gave up 9 bases and V 6 bases, and 5 bases lay outside the gene matches. This CDR3 has 12 residues. Germline V gene sequence: CDR1 SNHLY, CDR2 FYNNEI. This chain's CDR3 is CASSRTRSEQFF. The CDR3 DNA reads TGTGCCAGCAGCCGGACTAGGAGTGAGCAGTTCTTC.

This clonotype showed up many times. The chain uses TRBV24-1 and TRBJ2-3, with D possibly being TRBD2 (5 bases). V lost 0 bases to trimming and J lost 1 base, with 10 bases between them. CDR3 length equals 16 residues. Germline values: CDR1 KGHDR, CDR2 SFDVKD. DNA for the CDR3: TGTGCCACCAGTGATTTGACCGCCGGGGGCACAGATACGCAGTATTTT. This codes for CATSDLTAGGTDTQYF.

This clonotype was counted ten times or more. The rearrangement joins TRBV11-2 to TRBJ2-7; D not resolved. The V end lost 1 base, the J end lost 2 bases, and 9 bases lay between the germline ends. The CDR3 loop spans 14 amino acids. Per the germline V gene, CDR1 is SGHAT and CDR2 is FQNNGV. DNA of the CDR3: TGTGCCAGCAGCTTAGGCTACACGGCCTACGAGCAGTACTTC. Encoded protein: CASSLGYTAYEQYF. Drawing the rest from reference TRBV11-2 and TRBJ2-7, the complete variable domain is EAGVAQSPRYKIIEKRQSVAFWCNPISGHATLYWYQQILGQGPKLLIQFQNNGVVDDSQLPKDRFSAERLKGVDSTLKIQPAKLEDSAVYLCASSLGYTAYEQYFGPGTRLTVT.